These 10 T cell receptor beta chains came from one sample sequenced in a study of blood T cell repertoires in COVID-19. TCRdb's table, derived via immunoSEQ multiplex PCR, lists solely in-frame clones and lacks some. The table shows 160,000 or so clones, with around 83% occurring only once. What was sequenced was peripheral blood. Receptors were obtained from a man in his 70s who had recovered from COVID-19.

The chain has TRBV18 and TRBJ2-5, with 7 bases aligning to TRBD1. The V and J ends lost 4 bases and 1 base, in that order; junction bases with no gene match: 6. Germline V gene lookup returns CDR1 KGHSH and CDR2 LQKENI. The CDR3 extends over 15 amino acids. For the CDR3, the DNA is TGTGCCAGCTCACTTAGAGGACAGGTCCAAGAGACCCAGTACTTC. This codes for CASSLRGQVQETQYF. Combining the CDR3 with reference TRBV18 and TRBJ2-5 gives the whole variable domain NAGVMQNPRHLVRRRGQEARLRCSPMKGHSHVYWYRQLPEEGLKFMVYLQKENIIDESGMPKERFSAEFPKEGPSILRIQQVVRGDSAAYFCASSLRGQVQETQYFGPGTRLLVL.

The V gene is TRBV28, the J gene TRBJ2-7; 14 positions agree with TRBD2. The CDR3 consists of 17 residues. Germline CDR1 reads MDHEN; CDR2 reads SYDVKM. V dropped 6 bases and J dropped 2; count of bases not matched to a gene: 9. Here the CDR3 DNA reads TGTGCCAGCAGACCGGGACTAGCGGGAGTTAGGCCCTACGAGCAGTACTTC. Translated, it gives CASRPGLAGVRPYEQYF.

V usage is TRBV5-4 and J usage is TRBJ2-1; a possible D gene is TRBD2 (5 bases). The germline V and J ends were trimmed by 4 bases and 1 base, with 15 bases remaining between them. Germline CDR1 SGHNT, CDR2 YYREEE (reference sequence). The length of the CDR3 is 16 residues. The chain's CDR3 is CASSRTGGGSYNEQFF. The CDR3 nucleotides read TGTGCCAGCAGCCGGACCGGAGGTGGGTCCTACAATGAGCAGTTCTTC.

The gene calls are TRBV11-2 and TRBJ2-7, with TRBD1 matching 12 bases. The CDR3 is 15 amino acids. V lost 8 bases and J lost 6; bases outside the gene matches: 11. Germline loops: CDR1 SGHAT, CDR2 FQNNGV. The CDR3 nucleotides are TGTGCCAGCCTCCTTCCGGGACAGGGGGCAAGCGAGCAGTACTTC. Translating it yields CASLLPGQGASEQYF.

This chain links TRBV7-9 with TRBJ2-7, with D possibly being TRBD1 (6 bases). There are 13 residues in the CDR3. Germline V gene lookup returns CDR1 SEHNR and CDR2 FQNEAQ (reference sequence). The ends were cut back, 5 bases at V and 3 bases at J, with 11 bases in the middle. The DNA for the CDR3 is TGTGCCAGCAGCACTACAGGGTTCTACGAGCAGTACTTC. Amino acid sequence: CASSTTGFYEQYF.

The CDR3 here is CASSLGQGGKEQYF. The CDR3 coding sequence is TGCGCCAGCAGCTTAGGACAGGGGGGAAAAGAGCAGTACTTC. The chain joins TRBV5-1 to TRBJ2-7; 10 positions match TRBD1. This CDR3 region has 14 residues. Trimming took 2 bases from V and 7 from J; bases not matched to a gene: 6. Germline CDR1 reads SGHRS; CDR2 reads YFSETQ.

J is TRBJ2-7 and V is TRBV5-6, with 14 bases identical to TRBD2. The J segment lost 5 bases and the V segment lost 5 bases, leaving 6 bases of the junction unmatched. This CDR3 has 15 amino acids. Germline values: CDR1 SGHDT, CDR2 YYEEEE. CDR3 residues: CASRSGLAGVNEQYF. The CDR3 DNA reads TGTGCCAGCAGATCGGGACTAGCGGGAGTGAACGAGCAGTACTTC.

The V call is TRBV28, the J call TRBJ2-3; D possibly corresponds to TRBD2 (7 bases). The CDR3 extends over 15 amino acids. V lost 2 bases, J lost 1 base, and 10 bases lay in between. CDR1 MDHEN and CDR2 SYDVKM come from the germline V gene. CDR3 DNA: TGTGCCAGCAGTTTAGGGGGGGCAGGCACAGATACGCAGTATTTT. Its protein product is CASSLGGAGTDTQYF.

This sequence joins TRBV5-1 and TRBJ1-1; the D gene is possibly TRBD1 (5 bases). This CDR3 is 14 amino acids long. The germline V gene has CDR1 SGHRS and CDR2 YFSETQ. V gave up 1 base and J gave up 1 base, with 8 bases separating them. In nucleotides, the CDR3 is TGCGCCAGCAGCTTGACCGGGGGGAACACTGAAGCTTTCTTT. Its protein product is CASSLTGGNTEAFF.

The genes are TRBV5-1 and TRBJ2-1; the match to TRBD1 covers 12 bases. J lost 5 bases, V lost 0 bases, and 3 bases had no gene match. Germline CDR1 and CDR2: SGHRS and YFSETQ. This CDR3 region has 16 residues. CDR3 loop: CASSLAGTGGHNEQFF. CDR3 in DNA: TGCGCCAGCAGCTTGGCCGGGACAGGGGGCCACAATGAGCAGTTCTTC.